Sequencing of this T cell receptor (beta chain) was carried out in a study of T cells in Graves' hyperthyroidism and ophthalmopathy. This clonotype was observed a few times. RNA transcripts served as the template for amplifying TCR beta CDR3 regions. The HTBI primer set drove a first-round RT-PCR of the TCR CDR3. TCRdb reprocessed the multiplex PCR reads via MiXCR and lists one record per CDR3 protein. The sample records under 650,000 distinct CDR3 sequences, roughly 17% being singletons. Per the germline V gene, CDR1 is SNHLY and CDR2 is FYNNEI. J was trimmed by 8 bases and V by 4 bases; bases with no gene match: 8. The CDR3 sequence is 15 residues long.

Material for sequencing was blood. The clonotype originates from a woman aged 25 to 39 with Graves' hyperthyroidism. The genes are TRBV2 and TRBJ1-4; TRBD1 matches 9 bases. CDR3 protein: CASSGTGQGHEKLFF. The CDR3 nucleotides read TGTGCCAGCAGTGGGACGGGACAGGGTCACGAAAAACTGTTTTTT.